One sample yielded the 32 T cell receptor beta chains listed below, sequenced in a study of blood T cells in healthy people across ages. A second PCR, run for roughly 7 to 11 cycles, used a sample-barcoded 5' primer plus a J-beta primer mix. TCRdb independently ran MiXCR on the 5' RACE reads; one entry per CDR3 protein. Of around 1,000,000 distinct CDR3 sequences listed, roughly two fifths are singletons. Source material: blood. Every receptor here comes from a man aged 18 to 35 in good health.

This clonotype turned up a few times. The chain is built from TRBV18 and TRBJ1-2, with a weak D call TRBD1 (5 bases). V dropped 3 bases and J dropped 8 bases, with 16 bases sitting between them. Germline V gene lookup returns CDR1 KGHSH and CDR2 LQKENI. There are 14 residues in the CDR3. The CDR3 DNA reads as TGTGCCAGCTCACCCACAGGTCCCCGATTAGGCTACACCTTC. Encoded protein: CASSPTGPRLGYTF.

V is TRBV7-3 and J is TRBJ1-6; 9 bases agree with TRBD1. V gave up 5 bases and J gave up 7 bases; unmatched junction bases: 3. This CDR3 comprises 14 residues. Looked up from germline, CDR1 is SGHTA and CDR2 is FQGTGA. This chain's CDR3 is CASSEQGANSPLHF. The CDR3 DNA is TGTGCCAGCAGCGAACAGGGGGCGAATTCACCCCTCCACTTT.

V usage is TRBV18 and J usage is TRBJ2-7; D possibly corresponds to TRBD2 (5 bases). V dropped 3 bases and J dropped 10 bases, with 19 bases sitting between them. The CDR3 length is 14 residues. In germline, CDR1 is KGHSH, CDR2 LQKENI. The CDR3 protein is CASSPPDAPREQYF. CDR3 sequence (DNA): TGTGCCAGCTCACCCCCGGACGCCCCGAGGGAACAGTACTTC.

Comments on this clonotype: This may come from a read error, since a much larger clone is one base off. The rearrangement links TRBV21-1 to TRBJ2-7; whether TRBD1, the table's D call, matches the DNA was not checked. TRBV21-1 is a pseudogene. The CDR3 consists of 13 residues. The CDR3 here is CVSSKAGERVQYF. The CDR3, as DNA: TGTGTCAGCAGCAAAGCAGGGGAGAGGGTTCAGTACTTC.

This clonotype turned up a few times. The chain employs TRBV20-1 and TRBJ2-5; 8 bases fit TRBD2. This CDR3 has 16 amino acids. V was pared by 4 bases and J by 4 bases, with 14 bases of the junction left unmatched. CDR1 is DFQATT and CDR2 is SNEGSKA in the germline V gene (reference sequence). CDR3 amino acids: CSATVRRTSSPETQYF. As DNA, the CDR3 is TGCAGTGCTACCGTCCGCAGGACTAGCTCTCCAGAGACCCAGTACTTC.

The V call is TRBV7-9, the J call TRBJ2-2, with D possibly TRBD2 on 6 matching bases. Germline values: CDR1 SEHNR, CDR2 FQNEAQ (reference sequence). Trimming cost V 4 bases and J 5 bases, with 11 bases left between them. The CDR3 contains 14 residues. CDR3 amino acids: CASSYEGGTGELFF. The CDR3 region has the DNA TGTGCCAGCAGCTACGAGGGAGGTACCGGGGAGCTGTTTTTT.

The chain couples TRBV30 to TRBJ2-7; no firm D call. CDR3 length: 14 residues. The V gene's germline CDR1 is GTSNPN and CDR2 SVGIG (reference sequence). Trimming took off 4 bases at V and 10 bases at J, with 23 bases between the two ends. The CDR3 protein is CAWTPDVGYGVQYF. DNA for the CDR3: TGTGCCTGGACCCCCGATGTCGGTTACGGTGTCCAGTACTTC.

This clonotype was recorded many times. The chain is built from TRBV7-2 and TRBJ2-1; 10 positions match TRBD1. Looked up from germline, CDR1 is SGHTA and CDR2 is FQGNSA. The CDR3 extends over 15 amino acids. V lost 10 bases to trimming and J lost 14 bases; unmatched junction nucleotides: 20. The CDR3 sequence: CATTIRQGAPGREFF. CDR3 DNA: TGTGCCACAACGATACGACAGGGGGCTCCTGGACGGGAGTTCTTC.

This clonotype was counted only a few times. The chain recombines TRBV6-2 or TRBV6-3 with TRBJ2-7; possibly TRBD2 for D (6 bases). V was clipped by 6 bases and J by 6 bases, with 12 bases between them. This CDR3 contains 12 residues. Germline V gene lookup returns CDR1 MNHEY and CDR2 SVGEGT. CDR3 coding DNA: TGTGCCAGCAGATTCGGGGGTCGCGAGCAGTACTTC. Encoded protein: CASRFGGREQYF.

Note on this clonotype: An end of the junction differs from the germline gene, which may be a read error. The chain joins TRBV5-1 to TRBJ1-1; weak D call: TRBD1 (5 bases). This CDR3 is built from 15 residues. Germline V gene sequence: CDR1 SGHRS, CDR2 YFSETQ. CDR3 DNA: TGCGCCAGCAGCCCGGCCTTGACAGAGAACACTAAAGCTTTCTTT. It is translated as CASSPALTENTKAFF.

Only a few counts were recorded for this clonotype. V is TRBV5-1 and J is TRBJ1-1, with 9 bases matching TRBD1. Germline CDR1 and CDR2: SGHRS and YFSETQ. The CDR3 extends over 15 amino acids. The V and J ends lost 3 bases and 4 bases, in that order; junction bases with no gene match: 7. CDR3 bases: TGCGCCAGCAGCTCAGGACAGGGGAAGGGCACTGAAGCTTTCTTT. Amino acids: CASSSGQGKGTEAFF. The full variable domain, completed using reference TRBV5-1 and TRBJ1-1, is KAGVTQTPRYLIKTRGQQVTLSCSPISGHRSVSWYQQTPGQGLQFLFEYFSETQRNKGNFPGRFSGRQFSNSRSEMNVSTLELGDSALYLCASSSGQGKGTEAFFGQGTRLTVV.

This clonotype was seen more than once but under ten times. The chain combines TRBV5-5 with TRBJ1-1, with TRBD1 identical over 9 bases. The CDR3 contains 14 residues. Trimming cost V 0 bases and J 6 bases; bases outside gene matches: 3. Germline V gives CDR1 SGHKS, CDR2 YYEKEE (reference sequence). CDR3 sequence (DNA): TGTGCCAGCAGCTTGGAGGGACAGGGCTCTGAAGCTTTCTTT. Protein product: CASSLEGQGSEAFF.

The chain employs TRBV2 and TRBJ2-1, with 8 bases aligning to TRBD2. Trimming removed 0 bases from V and 3 bases from J; junction bases left unmatched: 7. The CDR3 length is 17 residues. Germline V gene data show CDR1 as SNHLY and CDR2 as FYNNEI. DNA of the CDR3: TGTGCCAGCAGTGAAGCGTCGCTAGCGGGTCACTACAATGAGCAGTTCTTC. It translates to CASSEASLAGHYNEQFF.

This chain uses TRBV2 with TRBJ2-5; TRBD1 matches 7 bases. The length of the CDR3 is 17 residues. The trim removed 0 bases at V and 1 base at J, leaving 8 bases unmatched. The germline CDR1 and CDR2 sequences are SNHLY and FYNNEI. CDR3 sequence reads: CASSEAIVRGFQETQYF. CDR3 DNA sequence: TGTGCCAGCAGTGAAGCGATTGTCAGGGGGTTCCAAGAGACCCAGTACTTC.

This clonotype was detected only a few times. This chain links TRBV7-3 with TRBJ2-1; D gene uncertain. Germline-derived CDR1 and CDR2 are SGHTA and FQGTGA. Between the trimmed V and J ends, which lost 5 bases and 7 bases, there was a span of 12 bases. The CDR3 runs to 13 residues. The CDR3 coding sequence is TGTGCCAGCAGCATGGAGCTAATGAATGAGCAGTTCTTC. Residues: CASSMELMNEQFF.

V and J are TRBV6-2 or TRBV6-3 and TRBJ1-5, with 9 bases aligning to TRBD1. Per the germline V gene, CDR1 is MNHEY and CDR2 is SVGEGT. The CDR3 contains 18 residues. Losses at the gene ends were 0 bases for V and 3 bases for J; bases not matched to a gene: 9. In DNA, the CDR3 is TGTGCCAGCAGTTACTCGACAGGGACAGGGATAGACAATCAGCCCCAGCATTTT. Translation: CASSYSTGTGIDNQPQHF.

This chain connects TRBV29-1 to TRBJ2-1, with D possibly matching TRBD2 (7 bases). CDR1 and CDR2 (germline): SQVTM, ANQGSEA. The CDR3 spans 14 residues. V gave up 4 bases and J gave up 9 bases, with 19 bases separating them. The CDR3 spells CSVVAGATMGEQFF. CDR3 sequence (DNA): TGCAGCGTTGTCGCGGGGGCGACCATGGGTGAGCAGTTCTTC.

V and J are TRBV6-2 or TRBV6-3 and TRBJ1-4; the D is unclear. The V and J ends lost 2 bases and 3 bases respectively, with 10 bases between them. CDR3 length equals 15 residues. The germline CDR1 and CDR2 sequences are MNHEY and SVGEGT. Written as DNA, the CDR3 is TGTGCCAGCAGTTACCCGGGGTCGGCTAATGAAAAACTGTTTTTT. Protein product: CASSYPGSANEKLFF.

The chain employs TRBV11-2 and TRBJ2-1, with D uncertain. Trimming left V 5 bases short and J 11 bases short, with 13 bases between. The CDR3 is made up of 12 amino acids. The germline V gene has CDR1 SGHAT and CDR2 FQNNGV. This chain's CDR3 is CASSPSQQKQFF. The CDR3 DNA reads TGTGCCAGCAGCCCCTCCCAGCAGAAGCAGTTCTTC.

The rearrangement links TRBV5-5 to TRBJ1-3; a weak D match, TRBD1 (5 bases). V was shortened by 1 base and J by 3 bases, with 20 bases between the two germline ends. The CDR3 has 18 residues. CDR1 is SGHKS and CDR2 is YYEKEE in the germline V gene (reference sequence). The CDR3 bases are TGTGCCAGCAGCTTGAGGCAAGTGACAGACGGAATTGGAAACACCATATATTTT. It yields the protein CASSLRQVTDGIGNTIYF.

This clonotype is a singleton in its sample. V usage is TRBV5-6 and J usage is TRBJ2-5; D call uncertain. The CDR3 is 14 residues long. With 2 bases removed from V and 0 bases from J, the gap between germline ends came to 8 bases. Per the germline V gene, CDR1 is SGHDT and CDR2 is YYEEEE. CDR3 nucleotides: TGTGCCAGCAGCTTCGACATGTACCAAGAGACCCAGTACTTC. Translating it yields CASSFDMYQETQYF.

This clonotype was seen ten or more times. J is TRBJ2-3 and V is TRBV20-1; D remains ambiguous. Germline V gives CDR1 DFQATT, CDR2 SNEGSKA (reference sequence). The CDR3 consists of 13 residues. V shed 3 bases and J shed 6 bases, with 13 bases lying between them. CDR3 protein: CSARARVIDTQYF. CDR3 bases: TGCAGTGCTAGGGCTAGGGTCATCGATACGCAGTATTTT.

The CDR3 sequence: CASSLGRVVQETQYF. The CDR3, as DNA: TGCGCCAGCAGCTTGGGCAGGGTTGTGCAAGAGACCCAGTACTTC. The chain joins TRBV5-1 to TRBJ2-5; tentatively, D is TRBD1 (5 bases). V was pared by 0 bases and J by 2 bases, with 11 bases between. Germline V gene sequence: CDR1 SGHRS, CDR2 YFSETQ. This CDR3 region has 15 residues.

In its sample, this clonotype was seen once. CDR3: CASSQEGVGLAGNQPQHF. CDR3 DNA: TGCGCCAGCAGCCAAGAGGGTGTGGGACTGGCGGGCAATCAGCCCCAGCATTTT. J is TRBJ1-5 and V is TRBV4-1, with D possibly being TRBD1 (5 bases). The CDR3 length is 18 residues. In germline, CDR1 is MGHRA, CDR2 YSYEKL. V was trimmed by 0 bases and J by 2 bases, leaving 17 bases between them.

This clonotype turned up a few times. This rearrangement joins TRBV2 to TRBJ2-1, with 8 positions matching TRBD1. Trimming removed 6 bases from V and 5 bases from J; junction bases left unmatched: 6. The CDR3 loop spans 14 amino acids. Per the germline V gene, CDR1 is SNHLY and CDR2 is FYNNEI. The CDR3 DNA follows: TGTGCCAGCAGGGCGGGACAGGCTCACAATGAGCAGTTCTTC. Protein product: CASRAGQAHNEQFF.

This rearrangement joins TRBV4-1 to TRBJ1-6; the D is unclear. Germline V gene sequence: CDR1 MGHRA, CDR2 YSYEKL. This CDR3 is 15 amino acids long. Between the trimmed V and J ends, which lost 0 bases and 6 bases, there was a span of 9 bases. Here the CDR3 reads CASSQEGSGNSPLHF. In DNA, the CDR3 is TGCGCCAGCAGCCAAGAGGGTAGTGGTAATTCACCCCTCCACTTT.

This clonotype was counted a few times. The rearrangement links TRBV4-3 to TRBJ1-2; D is undetermined. The CDR3 is made up of 15 amino acids. V was trimmed by 3 bases and J by 4 bases, leaving 15 bases between them. The V gene's germline CDR1 is LGHNA and CDR2 YSLEER. This chain's CDR3 is CASSQVGNSIYGYTF. The DNA of the CDR3 is TGCGCCAGCAGCCAGGTCGGGAACAGTATCTATGGCTACACCTTC.

This clonotype was observed a handful of times. This chain joins TRBV2 and TRBJ2-3, with unresolved D. CDR1 and CDR2 (germline): SNHLY, FYNNEI. The CDR3 sequence is 11 residues long. V lost 7 bases and J 4 bases, leaving 6 bases between the germline ends. For the CDR3, the DNA is TGTGCCAGCACCACTCCAGATACGCAGTATTTT. Its translation: CASTTPDTQYF.

The chain employs TRBV5-5 and TRBJ2-3, with D tentatively TRBD2 (6 bases). Trimming removed 4 bases from V and 0 bases from J, with 15 bases in between. This CDR3 has 16 amino acids. Germline CDR1 reads SGHKS; CDR2 reads YYEKEE (reference sequence). CDR3 in amino acids: CASSTPFGGSTDTQYF. CDR3 nucleotides: TGTGCCAGCAGCACCCCTTTCGGGGGAAGCACAGATACGCAGTATTTT.

This clonotype showed up just a few times. The chain carries TRBV14 and TRBJ1-4, with TRBD1 matching over 7 bases. This CDR3 contains 15 residues. V lost 1 base and J lost 7; bases outside the gene matches: 6. From germline, CDR1 is SGHDN and CDR2 FVKESK. The CDR3 DNA reads TGTGCCAGCAGCCAAGTAGGGGGCCCTTTTGAAAAACTGTTTTTT. Encoded protein: CASSQVGGPFEKLFF.

The genes are TRBV2 and TRBJ2-5; D gene uncertain. The germline V gene has CDR1 SNHLY and CDR2 FYNNEI. The V gene lost 7 bases and the J gene lost 1 base, with 7 bases spanning the gap. This CDR3 has 12 amino acids. The CDR3 sequence: CASTLLQETQYF. CDR3 in DNA: TGTGCCAGCACCCTACTCCAAGAGACCCAGTACTTC.

The J gene is TRBJ2-3, the V gene TRBV12-3 or TRBV12-4; maybe TRBD2 (5 bases). The CDR3 spans 13 residues. V was clipped by 5 bases and J by 5 bases, with 11 bases between them. As DNA, the CDR3 is TGTGCCAGCAGTGCAATACTAGGAGATACGCAGTATTTT. Protein: CASSAILGDTQYF.